This T cell receptor beta chain was observed in a study of OX40 agonist ivuxolimab in advanced cancers. Clones were sequenced by immunoSEQ multiplex PCR, and TCRdb holds only the in-frame ones, with some missing. Here the sample spans around 28,000 clones, around nine tenths being singletons. The source material was CD4+ or CD8+ T cells sorted from blood, sampled in a trial of the OX40 agonist ivuxolimab. The receptor was isolated from an adult with an advanced solid tumor such as melanoma, head and neck, liver or kidney cancer.

For the CDR3, the DNA is TGTGCCAGCAGCTTGAAGCGCGGGAACACTGAAGCTTTCTTT. Protein: CASSLKRGNTEAFF. The rearrangement joins TRBV5-6 to TRBJ1-1; D is unclear. Germline loops: CDR1 SGHDT, CDR2 YYEEEE. The V and J ends lost 1 base and 1 base respectively, with 8 bases between them. This CDR3 spans 14 amino acids.